This T cell receptor (beta chain) was documented in a study of early stage breast cancer tumors. On the study more broadly: Most invasive tumors, about 75% of the 16, were ER+/PR+/HER2-. The study, taken as a whole, reports: Tumors had 2 to 3-fold higher T cell density than normal breast.

CDR1 is LGHNT and CDR2 is FRNRAP in the germline V gene. V dropped 0 bases and J dropped 3 bases, with 18 bases sitting between them. The length of the CDR3 is 18 residues. This clone was seen a handful of times. Antigen specificity is unknown. Sampling of the adjacent normal breast tissue occurred 2-4 cm from the tumor. Normal breast often needed roughly 90-300 mg of tissue for enough DNA. Generated by immunoSEQ multiplex PCR, the TCRdb table keeps only in-frame clones and is missing some. The table lists under 2,000 clones, more than 75% of them singletons, with approximately 8.4% in the top ten. The V call is TRBV12-5, the J call TRBJ1-5; D is possibly TRBD1 (6 bases). Sequencing was done on a sample of normal breast tissue next to the tumor. The source is a person aged 70 to 85 with breast cancer. CDR3 residues: CASGLVPRQVEVNQPQHF. The CDR3 nucleotides read TGTGCTAGTGGTTTGGTCCCTAGACAGGTAGAAGTCAATCAGCCCCAGCATTTT.